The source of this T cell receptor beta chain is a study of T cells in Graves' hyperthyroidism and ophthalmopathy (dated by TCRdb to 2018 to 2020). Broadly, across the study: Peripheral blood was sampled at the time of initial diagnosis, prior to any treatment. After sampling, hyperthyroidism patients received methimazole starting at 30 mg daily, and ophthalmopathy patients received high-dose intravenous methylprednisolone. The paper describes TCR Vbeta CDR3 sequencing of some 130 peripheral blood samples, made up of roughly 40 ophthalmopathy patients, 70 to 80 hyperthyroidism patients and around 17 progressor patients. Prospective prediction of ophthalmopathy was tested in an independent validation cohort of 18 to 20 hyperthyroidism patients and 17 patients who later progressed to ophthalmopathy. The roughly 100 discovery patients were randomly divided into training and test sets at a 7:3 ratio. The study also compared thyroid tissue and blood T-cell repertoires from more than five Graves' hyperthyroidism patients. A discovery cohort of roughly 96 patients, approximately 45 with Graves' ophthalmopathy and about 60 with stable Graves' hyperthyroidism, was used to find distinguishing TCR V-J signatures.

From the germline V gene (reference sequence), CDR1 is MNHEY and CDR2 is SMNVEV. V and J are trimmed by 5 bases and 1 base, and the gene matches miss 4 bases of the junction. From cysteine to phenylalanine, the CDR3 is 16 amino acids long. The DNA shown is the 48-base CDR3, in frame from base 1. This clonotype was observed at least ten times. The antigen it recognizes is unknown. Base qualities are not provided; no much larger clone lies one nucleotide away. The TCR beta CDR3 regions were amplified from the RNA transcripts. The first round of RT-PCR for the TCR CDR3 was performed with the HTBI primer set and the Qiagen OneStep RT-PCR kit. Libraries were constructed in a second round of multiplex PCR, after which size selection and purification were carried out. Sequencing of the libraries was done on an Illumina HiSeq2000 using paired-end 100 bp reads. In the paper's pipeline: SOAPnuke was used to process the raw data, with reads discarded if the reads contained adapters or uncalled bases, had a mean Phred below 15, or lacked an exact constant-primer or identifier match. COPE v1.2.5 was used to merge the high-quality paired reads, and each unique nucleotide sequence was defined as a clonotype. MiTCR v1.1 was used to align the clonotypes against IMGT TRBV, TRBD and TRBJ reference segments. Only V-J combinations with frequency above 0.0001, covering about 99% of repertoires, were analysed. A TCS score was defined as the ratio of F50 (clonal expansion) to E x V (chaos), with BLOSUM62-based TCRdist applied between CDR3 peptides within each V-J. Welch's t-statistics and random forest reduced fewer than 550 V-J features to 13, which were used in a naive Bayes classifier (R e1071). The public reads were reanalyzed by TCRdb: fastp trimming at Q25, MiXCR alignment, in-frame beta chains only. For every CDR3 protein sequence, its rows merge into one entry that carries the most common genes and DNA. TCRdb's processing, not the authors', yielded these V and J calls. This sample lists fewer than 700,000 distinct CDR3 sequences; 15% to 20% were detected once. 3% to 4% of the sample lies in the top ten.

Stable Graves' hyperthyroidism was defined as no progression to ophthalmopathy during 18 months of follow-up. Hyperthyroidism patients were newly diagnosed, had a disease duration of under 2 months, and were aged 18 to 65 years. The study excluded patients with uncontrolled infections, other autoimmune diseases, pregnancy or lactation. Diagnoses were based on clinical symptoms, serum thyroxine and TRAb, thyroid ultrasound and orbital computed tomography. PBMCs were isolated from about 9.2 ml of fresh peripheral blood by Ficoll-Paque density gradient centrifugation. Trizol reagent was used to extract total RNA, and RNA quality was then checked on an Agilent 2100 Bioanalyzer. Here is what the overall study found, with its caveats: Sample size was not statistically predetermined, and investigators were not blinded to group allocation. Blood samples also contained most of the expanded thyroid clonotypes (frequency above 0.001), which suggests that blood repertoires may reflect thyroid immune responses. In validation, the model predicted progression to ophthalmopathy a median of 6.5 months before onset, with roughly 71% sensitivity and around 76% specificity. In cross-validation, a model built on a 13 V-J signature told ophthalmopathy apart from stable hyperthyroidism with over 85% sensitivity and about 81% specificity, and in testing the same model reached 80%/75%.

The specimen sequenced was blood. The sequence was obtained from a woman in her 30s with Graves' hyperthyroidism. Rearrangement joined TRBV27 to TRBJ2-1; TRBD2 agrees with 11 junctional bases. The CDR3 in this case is CASSLAGGSSYNEQFF. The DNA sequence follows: TGTGCCAGCAGTCTAGCGGGAGGTTCGTCCTACAATGAGCAGTTCTTC.